These 3 T cell receptor beta chains were all obtained from the same sample, sequenced in a study of graft-versus-host responses after intestinal transplantation. Generated by immunoSEQ multiplex PCR, the TCRdb table keeps only in-frame clones and is missing some. The sample records about 10,000 clones, 80% to 95% being singletons. The starting material was PBMCs, obtained approximately 40 days after intestinal transplantation. Receptors were obtained from a human patient who received an intestinal transplant, so some T cells may come from the graft donor.

The chain employs TRBV7-3 and TRBJ2-1; D may be TRBD1 (5 bases). The germline gives CDR1 SGHTA, CDR2 FQGTGA. The length of the CDR3 is 15 residues. V was pared by 2 bases and J by 0 bases, with 8 bases between. CDR3 nucleotide sequence: TGTGCCAGCAGCTTAGGTCAGGGCTCCTACAATGAGCAGTTCTTC. The encoded protein is CASSLGQGSYNEQFF.

This clone was seen a single time. The chain joins TRBV6-5 to TRBJ2-7; 7 positions agree with TRBD1. CDR3 length: 15 amino acids. Germline CDR1 and CDR2: MNHEY and SVGAGI. V gave up 7 bases and J gave up 3 bases; unmatched junction bases: 12. CDR3 nucleotide sequence: TGTGCCAGCACCCCAGGCAGGACAGGCAACTACGAGCAGTACTTC. Translated: CASTPGRTGNYEQYF.

This rearrangement joins TRBV11-3 to TRBJ2-1, with D perhaps TRBD1 (6 bases). Germline V gives CDR1 SGHNT, CDR2 YENEEA. Trimming left V 5 bases short and J 7 bases short, with 9 bases between. CDR3 size: 12 residues. The chain's CDR3 is CASSDDRNEQFF. CDR3 DNA sequence: TGTGCCAGCAGCGACGACAGGAATGAGCAGTTCTTC.